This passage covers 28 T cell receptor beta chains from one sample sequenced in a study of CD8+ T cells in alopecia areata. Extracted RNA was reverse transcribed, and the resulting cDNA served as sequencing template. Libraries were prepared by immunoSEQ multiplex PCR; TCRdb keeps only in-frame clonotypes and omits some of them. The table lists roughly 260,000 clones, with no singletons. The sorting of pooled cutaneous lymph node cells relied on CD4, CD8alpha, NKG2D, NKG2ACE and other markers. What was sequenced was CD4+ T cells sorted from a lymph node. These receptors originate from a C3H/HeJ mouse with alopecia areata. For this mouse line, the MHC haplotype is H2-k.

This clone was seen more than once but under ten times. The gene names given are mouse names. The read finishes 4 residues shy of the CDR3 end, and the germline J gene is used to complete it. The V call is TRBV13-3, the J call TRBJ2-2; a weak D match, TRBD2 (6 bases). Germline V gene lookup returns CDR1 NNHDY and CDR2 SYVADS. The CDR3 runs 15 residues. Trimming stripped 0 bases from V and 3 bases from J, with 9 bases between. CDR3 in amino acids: CASSDELGDTGQLYF. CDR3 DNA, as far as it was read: TGTGCCAGCAGTGATGAGTTGGGGGACACCGGG.

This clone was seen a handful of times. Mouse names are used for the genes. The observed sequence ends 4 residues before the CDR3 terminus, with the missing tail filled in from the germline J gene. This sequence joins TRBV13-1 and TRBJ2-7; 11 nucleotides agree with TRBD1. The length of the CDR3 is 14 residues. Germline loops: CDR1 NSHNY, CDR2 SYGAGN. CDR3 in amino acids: CASRSGTGGYEQYF. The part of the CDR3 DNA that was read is TGTGCCAGCAGATCCGGGACAGGGGGTTAT.

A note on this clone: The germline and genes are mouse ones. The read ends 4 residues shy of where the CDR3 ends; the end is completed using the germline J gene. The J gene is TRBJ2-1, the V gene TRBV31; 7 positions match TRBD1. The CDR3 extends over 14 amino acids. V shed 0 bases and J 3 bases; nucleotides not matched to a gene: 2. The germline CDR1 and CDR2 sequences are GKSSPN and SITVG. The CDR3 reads CAWSLGQLYAEQFF. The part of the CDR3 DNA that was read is TGTGCCTGGAGTCTGGGACAGCTCTATGCT.

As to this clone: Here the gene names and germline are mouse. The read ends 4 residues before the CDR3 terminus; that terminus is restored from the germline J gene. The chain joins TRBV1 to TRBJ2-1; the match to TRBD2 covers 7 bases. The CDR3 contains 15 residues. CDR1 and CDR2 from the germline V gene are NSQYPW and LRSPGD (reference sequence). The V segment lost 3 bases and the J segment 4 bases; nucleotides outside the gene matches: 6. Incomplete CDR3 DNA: TGCACCTGCAGTGCGAGACTGGGTTCATATGCT. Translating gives CTCSARLGSYA. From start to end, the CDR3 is CTCSARLGSYAEQFF.

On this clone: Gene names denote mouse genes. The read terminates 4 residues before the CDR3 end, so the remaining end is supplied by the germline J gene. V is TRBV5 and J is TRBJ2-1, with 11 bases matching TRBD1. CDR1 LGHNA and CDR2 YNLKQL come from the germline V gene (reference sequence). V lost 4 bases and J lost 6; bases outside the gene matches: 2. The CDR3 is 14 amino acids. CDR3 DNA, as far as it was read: TGTGCCAGCAGCCTCGGACAGGGGGCTGCT. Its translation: CASSLGQGAA. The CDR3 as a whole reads CASSLGQGAAEQFF.

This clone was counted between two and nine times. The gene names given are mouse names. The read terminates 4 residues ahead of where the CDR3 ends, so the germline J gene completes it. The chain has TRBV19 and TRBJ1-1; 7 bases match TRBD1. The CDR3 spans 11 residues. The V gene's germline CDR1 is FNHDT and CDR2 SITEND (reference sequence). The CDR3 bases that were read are TGTGCCAGCACCAGACAGGGA. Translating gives CASTRQG. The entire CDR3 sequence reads CASTRQGEVFF.

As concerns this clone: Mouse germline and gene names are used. The sequenced CDR3 bases are TGTGCCAGCAGTTTGACACTAAACTCC. It encodes CASSLTLNS. The full CDR3 protein is CASSLTLNSDYTF. This chain connects TRBV13-1 to TRBJ1-2; D is ambiguous. The read terminates 4 residues ahead of where the CDR3 ends, so the germline J gene completes it. The CDR3 extends over 13 amino acids. CDR1 NSHNY and CDR2 SYGAGN come from the germline V gene. V was pared by 4 bases and J by 1 base, with 8 bases between.

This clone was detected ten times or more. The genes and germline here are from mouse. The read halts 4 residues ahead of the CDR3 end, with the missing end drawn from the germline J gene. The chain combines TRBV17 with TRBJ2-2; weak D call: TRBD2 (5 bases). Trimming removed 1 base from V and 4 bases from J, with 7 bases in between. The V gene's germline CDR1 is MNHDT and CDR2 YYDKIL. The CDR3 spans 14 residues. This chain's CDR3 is CASSRVGSTGQLYF. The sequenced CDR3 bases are TGTGCTAGCAGTAGAGTGGGGTCCACCGGG.

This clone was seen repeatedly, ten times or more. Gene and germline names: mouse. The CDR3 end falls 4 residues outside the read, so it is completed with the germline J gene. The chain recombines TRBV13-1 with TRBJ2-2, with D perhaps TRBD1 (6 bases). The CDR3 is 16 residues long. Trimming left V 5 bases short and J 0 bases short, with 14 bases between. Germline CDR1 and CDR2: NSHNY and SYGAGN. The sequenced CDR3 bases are TGTGCCAGCAGCCGGAACAGGGAAACAAACACCGGG. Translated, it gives CASSRNRETNTG. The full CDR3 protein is CASSRNRETNTGQLYF.

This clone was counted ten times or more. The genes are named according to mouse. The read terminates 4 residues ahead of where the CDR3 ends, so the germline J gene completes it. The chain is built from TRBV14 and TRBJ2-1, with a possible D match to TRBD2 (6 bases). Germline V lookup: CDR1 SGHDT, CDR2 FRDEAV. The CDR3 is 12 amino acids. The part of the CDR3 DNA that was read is TGTGCCAGCAGTTTCGGGGGGACT. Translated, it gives CASSFGGT. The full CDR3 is CASSFGGTEQFF.

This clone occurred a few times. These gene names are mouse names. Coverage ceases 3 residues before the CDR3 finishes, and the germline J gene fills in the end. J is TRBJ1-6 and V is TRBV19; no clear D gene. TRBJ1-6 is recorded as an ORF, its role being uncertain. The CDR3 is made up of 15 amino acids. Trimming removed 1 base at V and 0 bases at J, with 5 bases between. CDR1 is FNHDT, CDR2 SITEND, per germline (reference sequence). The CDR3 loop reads CASSIHLSYNSPLYF. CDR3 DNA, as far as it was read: TGTGCCAGCAGTATACATCTTTCCTATAATTCGCCC.

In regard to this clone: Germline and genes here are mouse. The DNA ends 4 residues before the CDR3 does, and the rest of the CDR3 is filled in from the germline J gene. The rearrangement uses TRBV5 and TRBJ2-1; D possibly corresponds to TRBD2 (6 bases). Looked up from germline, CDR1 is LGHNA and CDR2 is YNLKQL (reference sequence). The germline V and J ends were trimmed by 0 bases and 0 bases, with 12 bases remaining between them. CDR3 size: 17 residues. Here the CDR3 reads CASSQDGAGVNYAEQFF. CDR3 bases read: TGTGCCAGCAGCCAAGATGGGGCTGGGGTTAACTATGCT.

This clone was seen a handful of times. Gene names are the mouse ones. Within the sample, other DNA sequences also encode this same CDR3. The CDR3 reads CASSQVRDIYAEQFF. The CDR3 DNA, read in part, is TGTGCCAGCAGCCAAGTTCGGGACATCTATGCT. The chain employs TRBV5 and TRBJ2-1; possibly TRBD1 for D (6 bases). Read coverage stops 4 residues before the CDR3 terminus; the germline J gene supplies the remainder. Trimming left V 1 base short and J 3 bases short, with 10 bases between. This CDR3 comprises 15 residues. Per germline, CDR1 LGHNA and CDR2 YNLKQL (reference sequence).

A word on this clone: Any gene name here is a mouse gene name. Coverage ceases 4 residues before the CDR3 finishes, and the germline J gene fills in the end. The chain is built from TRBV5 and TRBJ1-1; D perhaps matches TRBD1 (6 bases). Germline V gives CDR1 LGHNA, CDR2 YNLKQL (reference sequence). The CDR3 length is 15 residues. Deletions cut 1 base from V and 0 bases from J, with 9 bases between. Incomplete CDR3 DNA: TGTGCCAGCAGCCAAGCTAGGACAGCAAACACA. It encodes CASSQARTANT. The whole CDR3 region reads CASSQARTANTEVFF.

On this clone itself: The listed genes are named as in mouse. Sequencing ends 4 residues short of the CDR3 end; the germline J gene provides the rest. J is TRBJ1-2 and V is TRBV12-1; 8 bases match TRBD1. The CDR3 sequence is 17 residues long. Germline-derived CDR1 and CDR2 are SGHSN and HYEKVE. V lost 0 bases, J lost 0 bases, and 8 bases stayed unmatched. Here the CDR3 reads CASSLAWTGFANSDYTF. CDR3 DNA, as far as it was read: TGTGCCAGCTCTCTCGCCTGGACAGGGTTTGCAAACTCC.

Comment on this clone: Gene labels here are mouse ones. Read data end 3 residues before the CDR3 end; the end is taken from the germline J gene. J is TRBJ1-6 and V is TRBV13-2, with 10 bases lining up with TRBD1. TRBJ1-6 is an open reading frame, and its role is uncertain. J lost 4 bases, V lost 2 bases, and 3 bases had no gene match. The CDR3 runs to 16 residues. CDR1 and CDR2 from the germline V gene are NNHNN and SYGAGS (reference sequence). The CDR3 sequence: CASGDPGQGYNSPLYF. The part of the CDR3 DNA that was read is TGTGCCAGCGGTGACCCGGGACAGGGGTATAATTCGCCC.

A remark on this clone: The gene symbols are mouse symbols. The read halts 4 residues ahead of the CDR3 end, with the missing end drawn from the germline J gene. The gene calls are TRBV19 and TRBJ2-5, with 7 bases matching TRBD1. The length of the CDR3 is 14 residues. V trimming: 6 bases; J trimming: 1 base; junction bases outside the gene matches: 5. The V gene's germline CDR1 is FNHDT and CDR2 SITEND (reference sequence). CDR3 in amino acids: CASINRGDQDTQYF. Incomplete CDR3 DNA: TGTGCCAGCATCAACAGGGGCGACCAAGAC. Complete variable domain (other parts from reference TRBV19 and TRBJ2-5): GGIITQTPKFLIGQEGQKLTLKCQQNFNHDTMYWYRQDSGKGLRLIYYSITENDLQKGDLSEGYDASREKKSSFSLTVTSAQKNEMAVFLCASINRGDQDTQYFGPGTRLLVL.

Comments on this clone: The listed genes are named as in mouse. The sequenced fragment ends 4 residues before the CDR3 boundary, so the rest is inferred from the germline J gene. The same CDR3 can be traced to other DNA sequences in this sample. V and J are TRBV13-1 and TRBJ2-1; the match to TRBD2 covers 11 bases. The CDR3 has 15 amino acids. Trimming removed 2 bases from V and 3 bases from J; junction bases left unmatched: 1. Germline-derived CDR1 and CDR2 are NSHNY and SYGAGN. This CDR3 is CASSEGTGGYAEQFF. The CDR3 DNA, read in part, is TGTGCCAGCAGTGAAGGGACTGGGGGCTATGCT.

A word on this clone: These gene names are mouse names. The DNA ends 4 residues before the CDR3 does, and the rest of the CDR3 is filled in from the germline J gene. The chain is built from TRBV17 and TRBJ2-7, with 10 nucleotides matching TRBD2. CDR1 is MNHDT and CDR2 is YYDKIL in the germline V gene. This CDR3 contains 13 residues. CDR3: CASSSTGGDEQYF. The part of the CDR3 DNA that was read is TGTGCTAGCAGTAGTACTGGGGGGGAT.

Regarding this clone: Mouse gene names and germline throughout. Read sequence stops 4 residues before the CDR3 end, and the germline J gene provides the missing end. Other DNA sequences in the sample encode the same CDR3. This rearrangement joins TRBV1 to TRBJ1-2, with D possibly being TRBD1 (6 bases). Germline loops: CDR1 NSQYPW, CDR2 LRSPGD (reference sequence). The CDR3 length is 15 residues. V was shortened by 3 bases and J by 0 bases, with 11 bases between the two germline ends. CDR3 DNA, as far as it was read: TGCACCTGCAGTGCGGAGGGACAATCAAACTCC. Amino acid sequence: CTCSAEGQSNS. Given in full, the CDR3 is CTCSAEGQSNSDYTF.

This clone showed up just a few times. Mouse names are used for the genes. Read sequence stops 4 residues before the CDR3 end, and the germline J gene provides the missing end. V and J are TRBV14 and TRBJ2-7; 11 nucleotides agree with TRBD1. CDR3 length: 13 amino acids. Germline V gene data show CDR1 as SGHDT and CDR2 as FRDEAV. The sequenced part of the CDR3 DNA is TGTGCCAGCAGTCCGGGACAGGGGGAT. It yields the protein CASSPGQGD. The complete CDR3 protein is CASSPGQGDEQYF. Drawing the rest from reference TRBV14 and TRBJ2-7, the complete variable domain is EAGVTQSPRYAVLQEGQAVSFWCDPISGHDTLYWYQQPRDQGPQLLVYFRDEAVIDNSQLPSDRFSAVRPKGTNSTLKIQSAKQGDTATYLCASSPGQGDEQYFGPGTRLTVL.

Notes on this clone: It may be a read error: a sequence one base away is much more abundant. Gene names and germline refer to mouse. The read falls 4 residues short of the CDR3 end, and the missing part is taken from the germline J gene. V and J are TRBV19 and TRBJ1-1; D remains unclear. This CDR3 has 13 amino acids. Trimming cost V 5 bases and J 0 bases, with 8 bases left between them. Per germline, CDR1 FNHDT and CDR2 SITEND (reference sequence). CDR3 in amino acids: CASSPTSNTEVFF. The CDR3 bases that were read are TGTGCCAGCAGCCCGACATCAAACACA.

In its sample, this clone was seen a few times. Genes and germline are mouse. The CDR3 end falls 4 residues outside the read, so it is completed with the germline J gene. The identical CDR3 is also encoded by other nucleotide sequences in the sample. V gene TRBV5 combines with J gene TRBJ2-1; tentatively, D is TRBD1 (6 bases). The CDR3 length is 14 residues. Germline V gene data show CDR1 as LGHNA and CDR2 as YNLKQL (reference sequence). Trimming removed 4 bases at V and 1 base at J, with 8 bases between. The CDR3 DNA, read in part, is TGTGCCAGCAGCCGGGACACCAACTATGCT. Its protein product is CASSRDTNYA. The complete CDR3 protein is CASSRDTNYAEQFF.

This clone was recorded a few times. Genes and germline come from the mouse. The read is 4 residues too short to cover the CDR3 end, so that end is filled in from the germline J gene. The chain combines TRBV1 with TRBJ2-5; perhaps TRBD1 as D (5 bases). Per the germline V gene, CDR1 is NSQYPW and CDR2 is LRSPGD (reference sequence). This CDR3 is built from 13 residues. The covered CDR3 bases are TGCACCTGCAGTGCAGATTACAGGGAC. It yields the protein CTCSADYRD. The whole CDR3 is CTCSADYRDTQYF.

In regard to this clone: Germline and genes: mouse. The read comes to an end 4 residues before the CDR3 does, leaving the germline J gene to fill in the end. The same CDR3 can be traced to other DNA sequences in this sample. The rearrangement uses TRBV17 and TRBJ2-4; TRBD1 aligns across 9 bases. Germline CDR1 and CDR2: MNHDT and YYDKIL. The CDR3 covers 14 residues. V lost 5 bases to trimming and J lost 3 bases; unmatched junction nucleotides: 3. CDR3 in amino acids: CASSPGQGQNTLYF. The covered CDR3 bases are TGTGCTAGCAGTCCGGGACAGGGCCAAAAC.

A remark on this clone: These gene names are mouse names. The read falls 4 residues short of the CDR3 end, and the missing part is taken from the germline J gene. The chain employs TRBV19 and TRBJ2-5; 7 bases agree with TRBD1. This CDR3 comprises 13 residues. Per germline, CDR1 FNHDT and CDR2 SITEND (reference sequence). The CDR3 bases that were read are TGTGCCAGCAGACCGGGACAGAAAGAC. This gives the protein CASRPGQKD. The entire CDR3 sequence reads CASRPGQKDTQYF.

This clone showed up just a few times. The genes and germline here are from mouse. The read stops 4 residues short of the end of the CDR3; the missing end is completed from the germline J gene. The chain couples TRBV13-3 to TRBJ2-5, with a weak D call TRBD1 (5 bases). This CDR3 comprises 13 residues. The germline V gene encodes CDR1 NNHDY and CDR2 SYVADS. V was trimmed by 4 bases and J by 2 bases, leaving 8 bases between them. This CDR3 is CASSPTVQDTQYF. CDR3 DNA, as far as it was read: TGTGCCAGCAGTCCGACAGTCCAAGAC.

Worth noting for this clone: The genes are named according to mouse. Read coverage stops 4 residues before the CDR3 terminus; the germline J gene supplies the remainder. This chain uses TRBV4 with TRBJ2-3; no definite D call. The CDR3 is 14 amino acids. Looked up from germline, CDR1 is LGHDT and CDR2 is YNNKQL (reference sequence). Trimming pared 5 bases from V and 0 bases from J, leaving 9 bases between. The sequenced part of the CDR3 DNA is TGTGCCAGCAGCCACAGAAATAGTGCAGAA. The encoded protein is CASSHRNSAE. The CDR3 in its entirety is CASSHRNSAETLYF. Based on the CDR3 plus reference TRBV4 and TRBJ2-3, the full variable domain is ETAVFQTPNYHVTQVGNEVSFNCKQTLGHDTMYWYKQDSKKLLKIMFSYNNKQLIVNETVPRRFSPQSSDKAHLNLRIKSVEPEDSAVYLCASSHRNSAETLYFGSGTRLTVL.